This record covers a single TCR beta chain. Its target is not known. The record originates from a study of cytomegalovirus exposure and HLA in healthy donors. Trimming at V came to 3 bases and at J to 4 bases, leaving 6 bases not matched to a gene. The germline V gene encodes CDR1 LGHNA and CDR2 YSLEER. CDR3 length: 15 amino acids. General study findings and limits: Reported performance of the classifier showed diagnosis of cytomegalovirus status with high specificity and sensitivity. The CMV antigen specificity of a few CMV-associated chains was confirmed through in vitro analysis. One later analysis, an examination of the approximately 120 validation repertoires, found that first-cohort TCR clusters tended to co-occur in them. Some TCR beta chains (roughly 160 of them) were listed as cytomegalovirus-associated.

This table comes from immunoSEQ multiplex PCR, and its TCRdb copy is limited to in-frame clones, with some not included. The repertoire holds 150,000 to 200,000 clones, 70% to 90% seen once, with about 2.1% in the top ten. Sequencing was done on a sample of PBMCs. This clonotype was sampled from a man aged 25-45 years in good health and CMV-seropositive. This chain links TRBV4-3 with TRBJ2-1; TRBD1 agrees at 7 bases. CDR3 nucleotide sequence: TGCGCCAGCAGCCAGGAAAGGGACAGATACAATGAGCAGTTCTTC. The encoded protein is CASSQERDRYNEQFF.